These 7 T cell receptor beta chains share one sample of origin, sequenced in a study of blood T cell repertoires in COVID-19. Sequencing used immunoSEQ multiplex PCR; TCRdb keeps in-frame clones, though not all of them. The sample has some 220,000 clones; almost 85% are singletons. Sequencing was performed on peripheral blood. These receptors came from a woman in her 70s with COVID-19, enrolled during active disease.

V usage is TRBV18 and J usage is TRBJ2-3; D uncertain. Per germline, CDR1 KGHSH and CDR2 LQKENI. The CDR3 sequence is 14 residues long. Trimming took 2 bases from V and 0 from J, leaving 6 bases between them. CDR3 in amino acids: CASSPTQSTDTQYF. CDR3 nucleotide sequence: TGTGCCAGCTCACCAACGCAGAGCACAGATACGCAGTATTTT.

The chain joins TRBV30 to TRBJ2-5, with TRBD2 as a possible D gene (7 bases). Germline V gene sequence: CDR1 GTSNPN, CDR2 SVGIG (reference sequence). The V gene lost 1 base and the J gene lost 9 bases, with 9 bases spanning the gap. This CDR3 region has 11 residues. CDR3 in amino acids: CAWSEGGAQYF. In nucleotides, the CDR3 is TGTGCCTGGAGTGAGGGGGGGGCCCAGTACTTC.

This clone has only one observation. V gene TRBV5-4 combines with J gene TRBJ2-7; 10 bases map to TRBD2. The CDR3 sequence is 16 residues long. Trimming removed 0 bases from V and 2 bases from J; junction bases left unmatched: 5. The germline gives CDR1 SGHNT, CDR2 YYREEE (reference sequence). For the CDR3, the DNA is TGTGCCAGCAGCTTGGGGCTAGCGGGAGAGACCTACGAGCAGTACTTC. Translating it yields CASSLGLAGETYEQYF.

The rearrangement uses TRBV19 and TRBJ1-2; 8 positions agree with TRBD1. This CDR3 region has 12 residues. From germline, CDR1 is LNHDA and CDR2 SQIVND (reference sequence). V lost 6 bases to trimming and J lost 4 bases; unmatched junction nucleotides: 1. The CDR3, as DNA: TGTGCCAGTAGGACAGGGGTCTATGGCTACACCTTC. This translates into CASRTGVYGYTF.

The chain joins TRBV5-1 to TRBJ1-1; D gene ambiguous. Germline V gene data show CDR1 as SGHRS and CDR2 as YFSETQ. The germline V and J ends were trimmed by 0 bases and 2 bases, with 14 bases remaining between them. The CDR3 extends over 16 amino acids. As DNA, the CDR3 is TGCGCCAGCAGCTTGGCCTGGGAGGGCTTAAACACTGAAGCTTTCTTT. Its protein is CASSLAWEGLNTEAFF.

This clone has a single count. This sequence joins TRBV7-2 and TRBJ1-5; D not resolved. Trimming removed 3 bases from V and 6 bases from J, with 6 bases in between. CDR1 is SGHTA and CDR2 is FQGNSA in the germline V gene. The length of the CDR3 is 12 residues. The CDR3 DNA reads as TGTGCCAGCAGCTTCCCGGGTCAGCCCCAGCATTTT. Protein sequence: CASSFPGQPQHF.

The CDR3 bases are TGTGCCAGCAGTGGAGGACTAGCGGGGGTTGAGACCCAGTACTTC. Protein: CASSGGLAGVETQYF. The V call is TRBV25-1, the J call TRBJ2-5; 13 bases fit TRBD2. In germline, CDR1 is MGHDK, CDR2 SYGVNS. The trim removed 4 bases at V and 5 bases at J, leaving 4 bases unmatched. CDR3 length equals 15 residues.